The clone carrying this T cell receptor beta chain has more than one count but fewer than ten. Its antigen remains unknown. Vbeta (60) and Jbeta (13) primers were used in the PCR. In the original analysis: Unique TCR beta chains numbered around 80 million in a later analysis, with around 12 million shared. This table comes from immunoSEQ multiplex PCR, and its TCRdb copy is limited to in-frame clones, with some not included. That table gives V, J and clone size, and the DNA gave D and trimming. The sample has roughly 190,000 clones; around 86% are singletons. CDR1 is GTSNPN and CDR2 is SVGIG in the germline V gene (reference sequence). Trimming stripped 5 bases from V and 0 bases from J, with 11 bases between. The CDR3 contains 13 residues. These data are taken from a study of cytomegalovirus exposure and HLA in healthy donors. Findings and limits, study-wide: Several top significant clusters appeared, in a later analysis, to be linked to common viral pathogens. High sensitivity and specificity were reportedly achieved when the classifier diagnosed cytomegalovirus status.

This receptor was obtained from a woman under 30 in good health and CMV-seronegative. Sequencing used PBMCs. V is TRBV30 and J is TRBJ2-7; D may be TRBD1 (6 bases). The CDR3 spells CAWALDSSYEQYF. The CDR3 DNA is TGTGCCTGGGCTTTGGACAGCTCCTACGAGCAGTACTTC.